Listed here are 17 T cell receptor beta chains from one sample, sequenced in a study of T cells in severe cutaneous drug reactions. Sequenced patients had Stevens-Johnson syndrome or toxic epidermal necrolysis caused by carbamazepine. The iRepertoire multiplex PCR system with TCR subtype-specific primers built both bulk and single-cell libraries. TCRdb reprocessed the multiplex PCR reads and reports one entry per CDR3 protein, with no DNA. The sample data list fewer than 7,500 distinct CDR3 sequences. The sequenced material came from cells from a skin blister. These receptors originate from a human donor with toxic epidermal necrolysis, a severe cutaneous drug reaction.

This sequence joins TRBV4-2 and TRBJ2-1; TCRdb's D call of TRBD1 is untestable without DNA. This CDR3 region has 15 residues. Germline V gene lookup returns CDR1 LGHNA and CDR2 YNFKEQ. The CDR3 sequence is CASSQDVGGGREQFF.

The chain combines TRBV28 with TRBJ1-4. Germline-derived CDR1 and CDR2 are MDHEN and SYDVKM. The CDR3 consists of 13 residues. CDR3: CASSLLAGEKLFF.

The V gene is TRBV6-2 or TRBV6-3, the J gene TRBJ2-1. Per the germline V gene, CDR1 is MNHEY and CDR2 is SVGEGT. CDR3 size: 13 residues. This CDR3 reads CASSRDWNNEQFF.

This clonotype registers large by frequency. The gene calls are TRBV28 and TRBJ1-5; TCRdb's D call, TRBD1, is unchecked because there is no DNA. The length of the CDR3 is 15 residues. CDR1 and CDR2 from the germline V gene are MDHEN and SYDVKM. CDR3 loop: CASSLSAGNDQPQHF.

The chain has TRBV30 and TRBJ1-1; TCRdb returns TRBD1, unconfirmable since there is no DNA. Germline V CDR1 and CDR2: GTSNPN, SVGIG (reference sequence). The CDR3 spans 13 residues. The CDR3 here is CAWRGAGGAGAFF.

V usage is TRBV19 and J usage is TRBJ2-1; no DNA is available, so the TRBD1 call from TCRdb remains unchecked. The germline V gene encodes CDR1 LNHDA and CDR2 SQIVND (reference sequence). This CDR3 has 15 residues. This CDR3 reads CASSRGTGPYNEQFF.

The CDR3 loop reads CASSLGAASGNTIYF. The chain uses TRBV28 and TRBJ1-3; the D call of TRBD1 rests on TCRdb alone, since no DNA is present to check it. The CDR3 consists of 15 residues. CDR1 is MDHEN, CDR2 SYDVKM, per germline.

The chain combines TRBV7-8 with TRBJ1-5. The CDR3 sequence is 14 residues long. From germline, CDR1 is SGHVS and CDR2 FQNEAQ. The CDR3 spells CASSLAQHNQPQHF.

J is TRBJ2-5 and V is TRBV24-1; TCRdb's D call, TRBD2, is unchecked because there is no DNA. This CDR3 comprises 14 residues. From germline, CDR1 is KGHDR and CDR2 SFDVKD. The CDR3 protein is CATSDREGWQTQYF.

This clonotype registers medium-sized (0.01 to 0.1%) by frequency. This chain connects TRBV28 to TRBJ2-1; TCRdb reports TRBD2, a call that lacks DNA to check it against. The CDR3 is made up of 14 amino acids. CDR1 and CDR2 (germline): MDHEN, SYDVKM. CDR3 sequence reads: CASSLLSGGNEQFF.

Judged by frequency, this clonotype is large. The genes are TRBV28 and TRBJ2-5. The CDR3 sequence is 13 residues long. The germline V gene has CDR1 MDHEN and CDR2 SYDVKM. This chain's CDR3 is CASSLAVQETQYF. The variable domain in full, completed from reference TRBV28 and TRBJ2-5, reads DVKVTQSSRYLVKRTGEKVFLECVQDMDHENMFWYRQDPGLGLRLIYFSYDVKMKEKGDIPEGYSVSREKKERFSLILESASTNQTSMYLCASSLAVQETQYFGPGTRLLVL.

The chain couples TRBV7-2 to TRBJ1-1. The CDR3 is 14 residues long. Germline CDR1 SGHTA, CDR2 FQGNSA. The chain's CDR3 is CASSFLLYGTEAFF.

This chain links TRBV5-6 with TRBJ1-5; the TRBD1 assignment by TCRdb is unverifiable without DNA. The germline CDR1 and CDR2 sequences are SGHDT and YYEEEE. This CDR3 is built from 16 residues. CDR3 residues: CASSFYRGEGNQPQHF.

This chain uses TRBV10-3 with TRBJ2-3; without DNA, the TCRdb call of TRBD1 cannot be checked. The length of the CDR3 is 14 residues. CDR1 is ENHRY and CDR2 is SYGVKD in the germline V gene. CDR3 loop: CAVAGTGGKDTQYF.

The chain couples TRBV27 to TRBJ2-7. The CDR3 spans 13 residues. CDR1 MNHEY and CDR2 SMNVEV come from the germline V gene (reference sequence). CDR3 sequence reads: CASSPQNSYEQYF.

The V call is TRBV27, the J call TRBJ2-7; TCRdb picks TRBD2, but there is no DNA to check that call. Germline V gene lookup returns CDR1 MNHEY and CDR2 SMNVEV (reference sequence). CDR3 size: 15 residues. The CDR3 here is CASSLGTSGAYEQYF.

The chain joins TRBV28 to TRBJ2-5; TCRdb's D call of TRBD1 is untestable without DNA. The CDR3 sequence is 15 residues long. The germline gives CDR1 MDHEN, CDR2 SYDVKM. The CDR3 loop reads CASSFIQAQSETQYF.